A selection of T cell receptor beta chains follows, all from one sample in a study of shared clonotypes between healthy human individuals. TCRdb's table, derived via immunoSEQ multiplex PCR, lists solely in-frame clones and lacks some. The table includes about 2 million clones, about 95% detected once. The sequencing input was naive CD8+ T cells sorted from blood. The receptors stem from a man between 18 and 29 years old in good health. The CDR3 runs from the conserved cysteine through the conserved F or W. A D gene is named only where the DNA matches it firmly. Clone sizes are given selectively: once, few, many, or a class where the clone is expanded.

v_call	d_call	j_call	clone_size	cdr3_nt	cdr3_aa
TRBV27	TRBD1	TRBJ2-1	.	TGTGCCAGCAGCTTAGACAGGGGCAATGAGCAGTTCTTC	CASSLDRGNEQFF
TRBV4-3	TRBD2	TRBJ2-1	.	TGCGCCAGCAGCCAAGCCGGGACTAGCGCCTACAATGAGCAGTTCTTC	CASSQAGTSAYNEQFF
TRBV19	.	TRBJ1-2	.	TGTGCCAGTACCCCTATGCGGGAGACAGGCGGTCTTCGGGGCTACACCTTC	CASTPMRETGGLRGYTF
TRBV28	TRBD1	TRBJ1-2	once	TGTGCCAGCAGTCCCCCCAGTACAGGGGATCCCTATGGCTACACCTTC	CASSPPSTGDPYGYTF
TRBV9	.	TRBJ1-1	.	TGTGCCAGCAGCGTTGGCGGGGGCTTCAACACTGAAGCTTTCTTT	CASSVGGGFNTEAFF
TRBV5-6	TRBD1	TRBJ2-7	.	TGTGCCAGCAGTTGGGACAGGGATCCCGAGCAGTACTTC	CASSWDRDPEQYF
TRBV25-1	.	TRBJ2-1	.	TGTGCCAGCAGTGACGGGTACAATGAGCAGTTCTTC	CASSDGYNEQFF
TRBV9	.	TRBJ2-7	.	TGTGCCAGCACCCCGGGACGCCCCTACGAGCAGTACTTC	CASTPGRPYEQYF
TRBV28	.	TRBJ2-1	.	TGTGCCAGCAGTCTGTCCAATGACAATGAGCAGTTCTTC	CASSLSNDNEQFF
TRBV19	.	TRBJ1-1	.	TGTGCCAGTAGTATAGGGGGGTTTCGGACTGAAGCTTTCTTT	CASSIGGFRTEAFF
TRBV15	.	TRBJ1-1	.	TGTGCCACCAGCCTGAGACTGGGGCAGCTGGAAGAGAACACTGAAGCTTTCTTT	CATSLRLGQLEENTEAFF
TRBV6-5	TRBD2	TRBJ2-1	.	TGTGCCAGCAGCCTTCTAGCGGGGGTCTACAATGAGCAGTTCTTC	CASSLLAGVYNEQFF
TRBV12-2	.	TRBJ1-2	.	.	CASRPQWGQGASNYGYTF
TRBV7-9	.	TRBJ2-7	.	TGTGCCAGCAGCTTAGTTTCGATGGGACGGGAGCAGTACTTC	CASSLVSMGREQYF
TRBV4-3	.	TRBJ2-1	.	TGCGCCAGCAGCCAAGATAGGACGGACAATGAGCAGTTCTTC	CASSQDRTDNEQFF
TRBV11-2	TRBD2	TRBJ2-1	.	TGTGCCAGCAGCTTATCAGCGGGGTACAATGAGCAGTTCTTC	CASSLSAGYNEQFF
TRBV9	.	TRBJ1-5	.	TGTGCCAGCAGCGTAGACGGATCTAGCAATCAGCCCCAGCATTTT	CASSVDGSSNQPQHF